The 5 T cell receptor beta chains below come from one sample, sequenced in a study of blood T cell repertoires in COVID-19. The method was immunoSEQ multiplex PCR; TCRdb's version includes in-frame clones alone and lacks a portion of them. This table holds about 340,000 clones, around 88% found once. Material: peripheral blood. These receptors came from a woman aged 55-69 years with COVID-19, enrolled during active disease.

J is TRBJ2-5 and V is TRBV5-1; TRBD2 might be the D (6 bases). The CDR3 runs 14 residues. The V end was cut by 4 bases, the J end by 5 bases, with 15 bases between. Germline-derived CDR1 and CDR2 are SGHRS and YFSETQ. The CDR3 bases are TGCGCCAGCAGCCCAATACTAGCTTCTGAGACCCAGTACTTC. Translated, it gives CASSPILASETQYF.

This clone was observed a single time. The V call is TRBV13, the J call TRBJ1-1; D possibly corresponds to TRBD1 (6 bases). Germline V CDR1 and CDR2: PRHDT, FYEKMQ (reference sequence). V was shortened by 5 bases and J by 6 bases, with 16 bases between the two germline ends. The CDR3 is 14 residues long. The CDR3 DNA reads as TGTGCCAGCAGCAAAGTAGGACAGCTCCCTGAAGCTTTCTTT. Protein sequence: CASSKVGQLPEAFF.

The chain links TRBV4-1 to TRBJ2-6, with D possibly being TRBD2 (6 bases). Germline assignment: CDR1 MGHRA and CDR2 YSYEKL. Trimming pared 0 bases from V and 0 bases from J, leaving 24 bases between. CDR3 length equals 22 residues. The CDR3: CASSQDILFMGGFRSGANVLTF. The CDR3 DNA reads TGCGCCAGCAGCCAAGATATATTATTTATGGGGGGTTTTCGCTCTGGGGCCAACGTCCTGACTTTC.

This clone was recorded once. The V gene is TRBV10-2, the J gene TRBJ1-5; 7 bases are shared with TRBD1. V was pared by 4 bases and J by 5 bases, with 5 bases of the junction left unmatched. This CDR3 is built from 14 residues. Germline V gene lookup returns CDR1 WSHSY and CDR2 SAAADI. The DNA of the CDR3 is TGCGCCAGCAGTGGAGACAGGGTTGATCAGCCCCAGCATTTT. It yields the protein CASSGDRVDQPQHF.

The chain combines TRBV9 with TRBJ2-5; 7 bases are a match to TRBD2. Germline values: CDR1 SGDLS, CDR2 YYNGEE. The CDR3 extends over 16 amino acids. The ends lost 0 bases at V and 0 bases at J; junction bases unmatched: 5. The CDR3 is CASSVEASGYQETQYF. In DNA form, the CDR3 reads TGTGCCAGCAGCGTAGAGGCTAGCGGATACCAAGAGACCCAGTACTTC.